Only one count was recorded for the clone carrying this TCR beta chain. This specimen comes from a study of T cell changes during pregnancy in multiple sclerosis. Data came from immunoSEQ multiplex PCR; TCRdb stores just in-frame clones and leaves some out. The table has 50,000 to 60,000 clones, 80% to 90% seen once; the top ten hold over 0.45%. The germline CDR1 and CDR2 sequences are MDHEN and SYDVKM. The CDR3 consists of 15 residues. V shed 5 bases, J shed 3 bases, and the junction held 4 bases outside the gene matches. The receptor was isolated from a female donor with multiple sclerosis, enrolled in a pregnancy study. This chain joins TRBV28 and TRBJ2-2; 9 bases match TRBD1. This specimen consisted of CD4+ T cells from peripheral blood mononuclear cells, obtained in the first trimester of pregnancy. The CDR3 DNA is TGTGCCAGCAGTCCGGACAGGGGTTACACCGGGGAGCTGTTTTTT. This sequence encodes CASSPDRGYTGELFF.